Given below is one TCR beta chain in context. There is no known antigen for this receptor. TCRdb names Illumina HiSeq 2000 as the instrument used. 5'RACE template switching, by which a universal primer site and unique molecular identifiers were added, was used to make TCR beta cDNA libraries. Synthesis of cDNA was primed from the TCR beta constant segment and was followed by two consecutive PCR amplification steps. As for the authors' bioinformatics: MIGEC handled demultiplexing of the reads and grouping by UMI, while MiTCR was used to assemble and quantify clonotypes. To remove erroneous sequences, TCR cDNA sequences were retained only when supported by two or more reads. Downstream repertoire analysis used the tcR package, and clonotypes were matched across fractions by CDR3 nucleotide sequence plus V segment. VDJmatch was used to annotate antigen specificity against VDJdb, with one amino acid substitution in CDR3 allowed. TCRdb reprocessed the reads, and each CDR3 protein sequence is entered once, without DNA. It is TCRdb's table, rather than the study itself, that gives the V and J calls and clone size. This sample's records show 550,000 to 600,000 distinct CDR3 sequences. The top ten clones comprise roughly 3.4% of the sample.

The data originate from a study of T cells expressing NK-cell markers (dated by TCRdb to 2020 to 2021). Regarding the complete study: Three sorted T-cell subsets (CD3+CD56+NKG2C+, CD3+CD56+NKG2C- and CD3+CD56-NKG2C+) from under 10 donors had their TCR beta-chain repertoires profiled. Seven of the eight sequenced donors were HCMV-seropositive and one was HCMV-seronegative. The eight sequenced donors were randomly selected healthy volunteers, three men and five women. Libraries were sequenced as 2 x 150 bp reads on Illumina HiSeq 2000/2500, MiSeq or NextSeq. Here is what the overall study found, with its caveats: For six donors, the dominant CD3+CD56+NKG2C+ clonotypes were among the top 10 CD8+ clonotypes and accounted for about 1.0-7.5% of CD8+ T cells. Those dominant clonotypes were again the most abundant among CD3+CD56-NKG2C+ cells in several donors, at roughly 25-60.1%. Whether the expanded NKG2C-expressing T cell clones were specific for HCMV antigens was left unclear.

HCMV-specific IgG was detected in serum with a commercial ELISA kit to determine HCMV serostatus. Ficoll density gradient centrifugation was used to isolate peripheral blood mononuclear cells from blood. From the cysteine through the phenylalanine, the CDR3 covers 18 amino acids. DNA is not on record. The sequenced material came from blood T cells: a sorted CD56 or NKG2C T cell subset, CD4+ or CD8+ T cells, or bulk PBMC T cells (not recorded which). This receptor was taken from a man aged 18 to 30 in good health. Donor details come from another sample of the same person, matched by shared clones. In this chain, TRBV12-3 or TRBV12-4 is recombined with TRBJ2-4; without DNA, the TCRdb call of TRBD1 cannot be checked. CDR3 reads: CASSSPSEGERAKNIQYF.